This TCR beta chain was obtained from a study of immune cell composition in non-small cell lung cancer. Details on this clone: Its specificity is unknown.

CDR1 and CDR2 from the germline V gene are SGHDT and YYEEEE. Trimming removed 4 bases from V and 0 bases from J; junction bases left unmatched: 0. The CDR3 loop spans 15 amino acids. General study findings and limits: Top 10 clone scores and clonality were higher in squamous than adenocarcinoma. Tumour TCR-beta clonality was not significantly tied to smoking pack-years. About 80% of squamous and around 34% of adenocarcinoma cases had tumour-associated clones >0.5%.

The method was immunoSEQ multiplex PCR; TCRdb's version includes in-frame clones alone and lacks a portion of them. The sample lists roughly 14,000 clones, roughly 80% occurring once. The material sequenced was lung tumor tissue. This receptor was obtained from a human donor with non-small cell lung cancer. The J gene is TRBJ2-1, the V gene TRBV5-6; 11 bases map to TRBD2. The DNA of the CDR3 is TGTGCCAGCAGCACTAGCGGGAGCTCCTACAATGAGCAGTTCTTC. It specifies CASSTSGSSYNEQFF.